This passage covers 28 T cell receptor beta chains from one sample sequenced in a study of T cell repertoires in cytomegalovirus infection. TCRdb re-called the reads with MiXCR, one entry per CDR3 protein. The sample has 60,000 to 75,000 distinct CDR3 sequences, just under 4% seen once. The sample taken for sequencing was PBMCs. These receptors were collected from a human donor in good health (CMV status not recorded). Some clones in this sample may be carry-over from other donors' samples.

This clonotype was observed many times. V usage is TRBV6-8 and J usage is TRBJ2-7; the D gene is possibly TRBD2 (5 bases). The CDR3 runs 14 residues. Germline CDR1 MNHGY, CDR2 SAAAGT. Trimming cost V 5 bases and J 0 bases, with 11 bases left between them. CDR3 region: CASSATRSSYEQYF. As DNA, the CDR3 is TGTGCCAGCAGTGCAACTAGGAGCTCCTACGAGCAGTACTTC.

This clonotype was counted ten times or more. The chain employs TRBV7-2 and TRBJ2-5; D is undetermined. V was shortened by 1 base and J by 3 bases, with 12 bases between the two germline ends. Germline-derived CDR1 and CDR2 are SGHTA and FQGNSA. The CDR3 is 15 amino acids. The CDR3 coding sequence is TGTGCCAGCAGCTTAGTTTGGGGATTTAAAGAGACCCAGTACTTC. Protein: CASSLVWGFKETQYF.

This clonotype was picked up many times. The chain links TRBV7-2 to TRBJ1-1, with 8 bases identical to TRBD1. The CDR3 sequence is 13 residues long. V shed 8 bases, J shed 0 bases, and the junction held 2 bases outside the gene matches. The germline V gene has CDR1 SGHTA and CDR2 FQGNSA. The CDR3 is CASGRGLNTEAFF. In nucleotides, the CDR3 is TGTGCCAGCGGCAGGGGGCTGAACACTGAAGCTTTCTTT.

This sequence joins TRBV4-1 and TRBJ1-5; TRBD1 might be the D (6 bases). The germline V gene has CDR1 MGHRA and CDR2 YSYEKL. This CDR3 comprises 16 residues. Trimming removed 0 bases at V and 1 base at J, with 10 bases between. CDR3 amino acids: CASSQDPGGSNQPQHF. DNA of the CDR3: TGCGCCAGCAGCCAAGATCCGGGGGGCAGCAATCAGCCCCAGCATTTT.

This clonotype was recorded many times. The rearrangement links TRBV19 to TRBJ2-1, with D possibly being TRBD2 (6 bases). This CDR3 is built from 17 residues. The germline V and J ends were trimmed by 4 bases and 3 bases, with 19 bases remaining between them. The germline V gene has CDR1 LNHDA and CDR2 SQIVND (reference sequence). This chain's CDR3 is CASSTPSSGVGYNEQFF. Written as DNA, the CDR3 is TGTGCCAGTAGTACTCCCTCGTCGGGAGTAGGCTACAATGAGCAGTTCTTC.

This clonotype was observed at least ten times. The chain uses TRBV29-1 and TRBJ1-1, with a tentative D call TRBD1 (5 bases). The V end was cut by 7 bases, the J end by 4 bases, with 7 bases between. The CDR3 runs 10 residues. The germline V gene has CDR1 SQVTM and CDR2 ANQGSEA. In DNA, the CDR3 is TGCAGCGCAGGGACCACTGAAGCTTTCTTT. This encodes CSAGTTEAFF.

This clonotype was observed many times. The genes are TRBV28 and TRBJ2-7; D is unclear. Trimming left V 3 bases short and J 6 bases short, with 3 bases between. This CDR3 has 10 amino acids. CDR1 MDHEN and CDR2 SYDVKM come from the germline V gene. This chain's CDR3 is CASSLVEQYF. The CDR3 DNA follows: TGTGCCAGCAGTTTGGTCGAGCAGTACTTC.

This clonotype has just a few counts. The genes are TRBV4-1 and TRBJ1-3; weak D call: TRBD1 (5 bases). Germline CDR1 and CDR2: MGHRA and YSYEKL. V dropped 1 base and J dropped 1 base, with 8 bases sitting between them. This CDR3 has 15 residues. The CDR3 here is CASSQGGGSGNTIYF. In DNA, the CDR3 is TGCGCCAGCAGCCAAGGGGGGGGTTCTGGAAACACCATATATTTT.

The table lists this clonotype with many counts. The V call is TRBV7-2, the J call TRBJ1-2; perhaps TRBD1 as D (5 bases). This CDR3 spans 14 amino acids. V lost 7 bases, J lost 8 bases, and 20 bases lay in between. CDR1 SGHTA and CDR2 FQGNSA come from the germline V gene. The CDR3 spells CASNQQAGVLGYTF. CDR3 DNA: TGTGCCAGCAACCAACAGGCGGGGGTCTTGGGCTACACCTTC.

This clonotype was counted between two and nine times. The chain combines TRBV7-6 with TRBJ2-5, with D perhaps matching TRBD1 (6 bases). CDR3 length: 15 residues. Germline V gene sequence: CDR1 SGHVS, CDR2 FNYEAQ. V was trimmed by 4 bases and J by 5 bases, leaving 17 bases between them. CDR3 region: CASSYGQQGSETQYF. Written as DNA, the CDR3 is TGTGCCAGCAGCTATGGACAGCAGGGGAGTGAGACCCAGTACTTC.

This clonotype was observed many times. CDR3 protein: CASSQHDTQYF. The CDR3 region has the DNA TGCGCCAGCAGCCAGCATGATACGCAGTATTTT. The chain uses TRBV4-1 and TRBJ2-3; D is unresolved. This CDR3 contains 11 residues. V dropped 3 bases and J dropped 6 bases, with 4 bases sitting between them. CDR1 and CDR2 (germline): MGHRA, YSYEKL.

This clonotype was recorded many times. V is TRBV7-2 and J is TRBJ1-2; 7 bases fit TRBD1. The germline V gene encodes CDR1 SGHTA and CDR2 FQGNSA. This CDR3 is 13 amino acids long. The V and J ends lost 1 base and 6 bases, in that order; junction bases with no gene match: 2. For the CDR3, the DNA is TGTGCCAGCAGCTTAGTACAGGGGAATGGCTACACCTTC. Its translation: CASSLVQGNGYTF.

This clonotype was seen repeatedly, ten times or more. The germline gene is not matched at one end of the junction; a read error may be the cause. The V call is TRBV28, the J call TRBJ2-3, with D possibly being TRBD1 or TRBD2 (5 bases each). CDR3 length: 15 amino acids. Germline V gene sequence: CDR1 MDHEN, CDR2 SYDVKM. The CDR3 reads CAGSSEMGVADTQYF. DNA for the CDR3: TGTGCCGGCAGCAGCGAAATGGGGGTTGCAGATACGCAGTATTTT.

The sample holds many counts of this clonotype. This chain connects TRBV28 to TRBJ2-1; 11 bases fit TRBD2. CDR1 is MDHEN, CDR2 SYDVKM, per germline. The CDR3 extends over 16 amino acids. Losses at the gene ends were 3 bases for V and 5 bases for J; bases not matched to a gene: 6. CDR3 amino acids: CASSFWSTSGNNEQFF. CDR3 sequence (DNA): TGTGCCAGCAGTTTTTGGTCGACTAGCGGGAACAATGAGCAGTTCTTC.

This clonotype occurred many times. The V and J genes are TRBV7-6 and TRBJ2-5; 9 bases are a match to TRBD2. Germline V gives CDR1 SGHVS, CDR2 FNYEAQ. This CDR3 contains 15 residues. With V trimmed by 2 bases and J by 1 base, 2 bases remained unmatched. CDR3 nucleotide sequence: TGTGCCAGCAGCTTAACAGCGGGGGGCCAAGAGACCCAGTACTTC. Translating it yields CASSLTAGGQETQYF. Full variable domain (remainder filled in from reference TRBV7-6 and TRBJ2-5): GAGVSQSPRYKVTKRGQDVALRCDPISGHVSLYWYRQALGQGPEFLTYFNYEAQQDKSGLPNDRFSAERPEGSISTLTIQRTEQRDSAMYRCASSLTAGGQETQYFGPGTRLLVL.

This clonotype occurred many times. The chain couples TRBV11-2 to TRBJ2-7; 8 positions agree with TRBD1. CDR1 SGHAT and CDR2 FQNNGV come from the germline V gene. CDR3 size: 15 residues. Trimming removed 0 bases from V and 3 bases from J; junction bases left unmatched: 4. The CDR3 bases are TGTGCCAGCAGCTTAGAGGCAGGGGGCTACTACGAGCAGTACTTC. Encoded protein: CASSLEAGGYYEQYF.

This clonotype has ten or more counts. V gene TRBV20-1 combines with J gene TRBJ2-5; 10 nucleotides align to TRBD2. Germline loops: CDR1 DFQATT, CDR2 SNEGSKA (reference sequence). Losses at the gene ends were 6 bases for V and 5 bases for J; bases not matched to a gene: 9. The CDR3 is 14 residues long. Written as DNA, the CDR3 is TGCAGTGCCCAACTAGCGGGGCCGTGGGAGACCCAGTACTTC. Its translation: CSAQLAGPWETQYF.

The sample holds many counts of this clonotype. J is TRBJ2-2 and V is TRBV7-6; no clear D. The length of the CDR3 is 12 residues. V was clipped by 3 bases and J by 7 bases, with 6 bases between them. Germline V gene lookup returns CDR1 SGHVS and CDR2 FNYEAQ. DNA for the CDR3: TGTGCCAGCAGCTTTCACGTCGGGGAGCTGTTTTTT. Translation gives CASSFHVGELFF.

This clonotype was observed many times. The rearrangement links TRBV2 to TRBJ1-4; perhaps TRBD1 as D (5 bases). Germline CDR1 and CDR2: SNHLY and FYNNEI. There are 15 residues in the CDR3. V was clipped by 6 bases and J by 3 bases, with 14 bases between them. CDR3 sequence: CASRPGTAPNEKLFF. For the CDR3, the DNA is TGTGCCAGCAGGCCCGGGACGGCCCCTAATGAAAAACTGTTTTTT.

This clonotype was counted at least ten times. The chain couples TRBV7-9 to TRBJ2-7; D is uncertain. V was cut by 5 bases and J by 5 bases, with 13 bases left in between. The CDR3 consists of 13 residues. The germline V gene encodes CDR1 SEHNR and CDR2 FQNEAQ (reference sequence). CDR3 coding DNA: TGTGCCAGCAGCCCCGCGAATTATAACGAGCAGTACTTC. The encoded protein is CASSPANYNEQYF.

This clonotype was detected many times. The gene calls are TRBV7-2 and TRBJ1-2; possible D gene TRBD1, 5 bases. Trimming left V 5 bases short and J 6 bases short, with 16 bases between. CDR3 length: 14 amino acids. Germline CDR1 SGHTA, CDR2 FQGNSA. The CDR3 coding sequence is TGTGCCAGCAGCATACGGCAGGGAAGGGATGGCTACACCTTC. As protein: CASSIRQGRDGYTF.

At least ten counts were recorded for this clonotype. The gene calls are TRBV20-1 and TRBJ2-4; no reliable D call. Germline values: CDR1 DFQATT, CDR2 SNEGSKA (reference sequence). V was pared by 0 bases and J by 4 bases, with 13 bases between. CDR3 length: 15 amino acids. CDR3 bases: TGCAGTGCTAGAGATGGGGTTAGGGCAAAAAACATTCAGTACTTC. Translated: CSARDGVRAKNIQYF.

The table lists this clonotype with many counts. The chain joins TRBV7-8 to TRBJ2-3; the match to TRBD1 covers 7 bases. V gave up 2 bases and J gave up 4 bases; unmatched junction bases: 6. The germline V gene has CDR1 SGHVS and CDR2 FQNEAQ. CDR3 length: 15 residues. This chain's CDR3 is CASSLNRGPSDTQYF. The DNA of the CDR3 is TGTGCCAGCAGCTTAAACAGGGGTCCTTCAGATACGCAGTATTTT.

This clonotype was picked up a small number of times. This chain joins TRBV4-1 and TRBJ2-3; the D is unclear. The ends were cut back, 1 base at V and 3 bases at J, with 2 bases in the middle. Germline-derived CDR1 and CDR2 are MGHRA and YSYEKL. CDR3 size: 12 residues. DNA of the CDR3: TGCGCCAGCAGCCAAGTAACAGATACGCAGTATTTT. It is translated as CASSQVTDTQYF.

This clonotype was observed many times. The chain couples TRBV7-8 to TRBJ2-2; perhaps TRBD2 as D (5 bases). CDR3 length equals 15 residues. V was trimmed by 5 bases and J by 4 bases, leaving 14 bases between them. Germline V gives CDR1 SGHVS, CDR2 FQNEAQ. CDR3 amino acids: CASSPRAGGTGELFF. The CDR3 coding sequence is TGTGCCAGCAGCCCTCGGGCTGGAGGCACCGGGGAGCTGTTTTTT. Supplemented by reference TRBV7-8 and TRBJ2-2, the full variable domain reads GAGVSQSPRYKVAKRGQDVALRCDPISGHVSLFWYQQALGQGPEFLTYFQNEAQLDKSGLPSDRFFAERPEGSVSTLKIQRTQQEDSAVYLCASSPRAGGTGELFFGEGSRLTVL.

In this sample, this clonotype turned up many times. The chain carries TRBV5-1 and TRBJ2-1; D uncertain. This CDR3 spans 13 amino acids. Germline V gene lookup returns CDR1 SGHRS and CDR2 YFSETQ. Trimming cost V 5 bases and J 0 bases, with 6 bases left between them. For the CDR3, the DNA is TGCGCCAGCAGGGCCCCCTCCTACAATGAGCAGTTCTTC. Its protein is CASRAPSYNEQFF. The full variable domain, completed using reference TRBV5-1 and TRBJ2-1, is KAGVTQTPRYLIKTRGQQVTLSCSPISGHRSVSWYQQTPGQGLQFLFEYFSETQRNKGNFPGRFSGRQFSNSRSEMNVSTLELGDSALYLCASRAPSYNEQFFGPGTRLTVL.

Ten or more counts support this clonotype. The chain employs TRBV7-2 and TRBJ1-1; TRBD1 matches 7 bases. The trim removed 5 bases at V and 4 bases at J, leaving 4 bases unmatched. Per the germline V gene, CDR1 is SGHTA and CDR2 is FQGNSA. The CDR3 sequence is 13 residues long. The CDR3 reads CASSPDRSTEAFF. CDR3 in DNA: TGTGCCAGCAGCCCGGACAGGAGCACTGAAGCTTTCTTT.

This clonotype was found many times. This chain connects TRBV6-8 to TRBJ2-1; 10 bases agree with TRBD2. Trimming cost V 8 bases and J 7 bases; bases outside gene matches: 8. There are 14 residues in the CDR3. CDR1 and CDR2 from the germline V gene are MNHGY and SAAAGT. The CDR3 spells CASARSGGANEQFF. The CDR3 bases are TGTGCCAGCGCTAGAAGCGGGGGGGCAAATGAGCAGTTCTTC.